This TCR beta chain appears in the sequencing data of a study of blood T cells in healthy people across ages (dated by TCRdb to 2014 to 2015). Context from the whole study: Template switching captured roughly one uniquely barcoded TCR beta cDNA molecule per two T cells in model experiments. To track age-related changes in TCR beta repertoire diversity, the study relied on deep sequencing normalized with unique cDNA molecular identifiers. The donors were divided into four age groups: young (average around 17 years), middle-aged (approximately 42), aged (approximately 59) and long-lived (82). To avoid experimental bias, donors of different ages were spread randomly across the sequencing lanes. Two additional independent replicas of 1 million unique cDNA reads from the same blood draw were analyzed for two donors (one aged 18 to 30 and one aged 80 or older). The paper's findings and limits, for the study overall: There was a strong correlation between observed TCR beta diversity and the percentage of naive T cells measured by flow cytometry. The long-lived group showed more naive CD4+ T cells, fewer expanded clones and increased TCR diversity than the aged group, suggesting age selection. Estimates of total diversity based on one million sequenced T cells were considered lower bounds and underestimates. Because profiling used bulk unsorted PBMCs, naive and antigen-experienced compartments could not be compared conclusively. Observed TCR beta diversity per million T cells fell roughly linearly with age, and a significant reduction was already apparent by age roughly 40. The CMV infection status of donors was not known, potentially confounding age-related changes in expanded clonotypes.

Libraries were made using 5' RACE. The instrument given in TCRdb is Illumina HiSeq 2500. A second roughly 6 to 12 cycle PCR used a sample-barcoded 5' primer and a J-beta primer mix. A template-switch 5' adaptor carrying 12 random nucleotides introduced a unique molecular identifier onto each TCR beta cDNA molecule. Each sample yielded at least 3 million CDR3-containing paired-end reads. All of the RNA was converted into first-strand cDNA using the Mint cDNA synthesis kit, with a TRBC-specific oligonucleotide serving as the primer. All cDNA was treated with uracil-DNA glycosylase and then went through a first 18-cycle PCR with the universal primers M1SS and BC2_uni_R. Under the source paper's analysis protocol: For normalization, 1 million high-quality reads were randomly selected from each sample, with every read carrying a distinct molecular identifier. Instead of being binned into consensus sequences, reads with shared molecular identifiers were discarded. CDR3 identification, clonotype clustering and error correction used MiTCR with a Q25 quality threshold and the strictest error-elimination algorithm. Lower-bound total TCR beta diversity was estimated with a nonparametric unseen species model using Euler transformation. Through fastp at Q25 and MiXCR, TCRdb rebuilt clones from the public reads, retaining in-frame beta chains. Records with the same CDR3 protein are collapsed into one entry carrying the most frequent genes and DNA. TCRdb's processing, not the authors' own work, is the source of the V and J calls. Present in this sample are about 970,000 distinct CDR3 sequences, 51% of which were seen just once. The top ten constitute around a fifth of the sample.

The 39 donors, aged roughly 6 to 95 years, were systemically healthy Caucasian individuals from Russia. Ten milliliters of peripheral blood were collected from each donor into EDTA-treated Vacutainer tubes. Ficoll-Paque density-gradient centrifugation was used to isolate PBMCs, with at least 6.5 million per sample. Total RNA was extracted from PBMCs with Trizol reagent, with at least 5 micrograms obtained per sample. For every donor, an aliquot of PBMCs went through flow cytometry to measure the percentages of naive CD45RAhigh/CD27high T cells. From the cysteine through the phenylalanine, the CDR3 covers 12 amino acids. Just CDR3 DNA is preserved here, 36 bases in frame from base 1. According to the germline V gene (reference sequence), CDR1 reads DFQATT and CDR2 reads SNEGSKA. The junction carries 8 bases between V and J, which are trimmed by 7 bases and 0 bases respectively. In the case of this clonotype: Its antigen is unknown. The record has no base qualities; no much larger clone is one base away.

Sequencing was carried out using blood. The rearrangement joined TRBV20-1 to TRBJ2-3, with no confidently assigned D gene. The TCR sequence derives from a woman aged 55-75 years in good health. The nucleotide sequence is given as TGCAGTGGGCAGGTTAGCACAGATACGCAGTATTTT. It translates as CSGQVSTDTQYF.